The next 8 T cell receptor beta chains were all read from a single sample in a study of blood T cell repertoires in COVID-19. Generated by immunoSEQ multiplex PCR, the TCRdb table keeps only in-frame clones and is missing some. The sample consists of tens of thousands of clones, 80% to 90% of them appearing once. Sequencing was carried out using peripheral blood. These receptor sequences come from a man in his sixties with active COVID-19.

The CDR3 DNA reads TGCGCCAGCAGCCCCGAGGGGAACACTGAAGCTTTCTTT. Residues: CASSPEGNTEAFF. The chain employs TRBV5-1 and TRBJ1-1, with D hard to call. This CDR3 region has 13 residues. The V and J ends lost 4 bases and 1 base respectively, with 8 bases between them. Per the germline V gene, CDR1 is SGHRS and CDR2 is YFSETQ.

The rearrangement links TRBV3-1 (or the pseudogene TRBV3-2) to TRBJ2-5; TRBD1 agrees at 7 bases. V lost 0 bases and J lost 6; bases outside the gene matches: 7. The CDR3 consists of 15 residues. CDR1 and CDR2 (germline): LGHDT, YNNKEL (reference sequence). The CDR3 DNA reads TGTGCCAGCAGCCAAGATCCGGGACAGACGAAGACCCAGTACTTC. Translated, it gives CASSQDPGQTKTQYF.

The chain carries TRBV15 and TRBJ2-5; TRBD2 matches 13 bases. The CDR3 runs to 16 residues. Per germline, CDR1 LNHNV and CDR2 YYDKDF (reference sequence). Trimming removed 2 bases from V and 1 base from J; junction bases left unmatched: 1. The CDR3 is CATSRWTSGSQETQYF. Written as DNA, the CDR3 is TGTGCCACCAGCAGATGGACTAGCGGGAGCCAAGAGACCCAGTACTTC.

V and J are TRBV7-2 and TRBJ2-5; 7 bases agree with TRBD1. The V gene's germline CDR1 is SGHTA and CDR2 FQGNSA. Trimming took 2 bases from V and 1 from J; bases not matched to a gene: 7. The CDR3 extends over 16 amino acids. The CDR3 sequence: CASSLWSRGTQETQYF. The DNA of the CDR3 is TGTGCCAGCAGCTTATGGTCCAGGGGGACCCAAGAGACCCAGTACTTC.

In regard to this clone: Other DNA sequences in the same sample also yield this CDR3. The CDR3 loop reads CASSWTGGSPYGYTF. In DNA form, the CDR3 reads TGTGCCAGCAGTTGGACAGGTGGATCACCCTATGGCTACACCTTC. The V call is TRBV6-5, the J call TRBJ1-2; 7 nucleotides align to TRBD1. The CDR3 is 15 residues long. Germline V CDR1 and CDR2: MNHEY, SVGAGI. After removal of 4 bases from V and 4 bases from J, the junction contained 9 bases not matched to a gene.

The genes are TRBV13 and TRBJ1-1; weak D call: TRBD1 (5 bases). The V end lost 3 bases, the J end lost 7 bases, and 12 bases lay between the germline ends. The CDR3 sequence is 13 residues long. CDR1 PRHDT and CDR2 FYEKMQ come from the germline V gene (reference sequence). CDR3 protein: CASSLQGWIEAFF. CDR3 nucleotide sequence: TGTGCCAGCAGCTTGCAGGGTTGGATTGAAGCTTTCTTT.

The chain recombines TRBV18 with TRBJ2-7; no definite D call. The ends were cut back, 0 bases at V and 2 bases at J, with 5 bases in the middle. The CDR3 is made up of 13 amino acids. CDR1 KGHSH and CDR2 LQKENI come from the germline V gene. Written as DNA, the CDR3 is TGTGCCAGCTCACCACCGAACACCTACGAGCAGTACTTC. It encodes CASSPPNTYEQYF.

This sequence joins TRBV7-9 and TRBJ2-2; TRBD2 might be the D (6 bases). V was pared by 2 bases and J by 6 bases, with 19 bases between. The CDR3 is 17 residues long. CDR1 and CDR2 from the germline V gene are SEHNR and FQNEAQ (reference sequence). The CDR3 DNA is TGTGCCAGCAGCTTACTTGGCGGGCTAGCGTCCCCCGGGGAGCTGTTTTTT. Amino acid sequence: CASSLLGGLASPGELFF.